This T cell receptor (beta chain) was captured by sequencing in a study of CD8 T cells in Susac syndrome. This clonotype was counted a single time. Isolation of CD8+ and CD4+ T cells was performed negatively, whereas enrichment of TEMRA cells was done by FACS. Germline assignment: CDR1 SQVTM and CDR2 ANQGSEA. V lost 4 bases and J lost 8; bases outside the gene matches: 6. This CDR3 contains 12 residues. The RNA, about 0.5 to 1 ug, was put through reverse transcription using random hexamers. TCRdb used MiXCR to reprocess the immunoSEQ multiplex PCR reads, holding one entry per CDR3 protein. Of roughly 200,000 distinct CDR3 sequences in the sample, roughly 95% were seen once.

Source material: CD4+ T cells from PBMCs. The V and J genes are TRBV29-1 and TRBJ2-7, with 9 positions matching TRBD1. This TCR was sampled from a human donor with multiple sclerosis. The CDR3 here is CSVVEQGAKQYF. In DNA form, the CDR3 reads TGCAGCGTTGTGGAACAGGGGGCGAAGCAGTACTTC.